What follows are 26 T cell receptor beta chains derived from one specimen sequenced in a study of blood T cell repertoires in COVID-19. Produced via immunoSEQ multiplex PCR; TCRdb's table is partial and in-frame only. The sample shows hundreds of thousands of clones, around 86% of them seen only once. The material sequenced was peripheral blood. Receptors were obtained from a woman aged 55-69 years who had recovered from COVID-19.

V usage is TRBV24-1 and J usage is TRBJ2-7, with 16 bases fitting TRBD2. There are 22 residues in the CDR3. Germline V gives CDR1 KGHDR, CDR2 SFDVKD. The J segment lost 0 bases and the V segment lost 3 bases, leaving 16 bases of the junction unmatched. The CDR3 DNA is TGTGCCACCAGTGATCCGGGACTAGCGGGGGGGCCGGATTTGGGGAGCTCCTACGAGCAGTACTTC. This codes for CATSDPGLAGGPDLGSSYEQYF.

The chain employs TRBV9 and TRBJ2-3; 10 bases agree with TRBD2. V gave up 3 bases and J gave up 1 base; unmatched junction bases: 14. CDR1 is SGDLS, CDR2 YYNGEE, per germline. This CDR3 contains 19 residues. The CDR3 reads CASSGSLAGGRAGTDTQYF. The CDR3 coding sequence is TGTGCCAGCAGCGGCAGCTTAGCGGGGGGACGAGCTGGCACAGATACGCAGTATTTT. The variable domain in full, with the rest retrieved from reference TRBV9 and TRBJ2-3, is DSGVTQTPKHLITATGQRVTLRCSPRSGDLSVYWYQQSLDQGLQFLIQYYNGEERAKGNILERFSAQQFPDLHSELNLSSLELGDSALYFCASSGSLAGGRAGTDTQYFGPGTRLTVL.

The chain has TRBV27 and TRBJ2-7; D not certain. Germline V gene sequence: CDR1 MNHEY, CDR2 SMNVEV (reference sequence). The CDR3 covers 16 residues. V lost 4 bases, J lost 3 bases, and 19 bases lay in between. CDR3 amino acids: CASSSPRVGPLYEQYF. The CDR3, as DNA: TGTGCCAGCAGTTCTCCCCGGGTTGGTCCCCTCTACGAGCAGTACTTC.

CDR3 nucleotide sequence: TGTGCCAGCAGCAAGGCCGGGACAGGGGTTGGTGGGGCCAACGTCCTGACTTTC. Protein product: CASSKAGTGVGGANVLTF. The chain is built from TRBV28 and TRBJ2-6, with 10 positions matching TRBD1. V shed 6 bases and J 3 bases; nucleotides not matched to a gene: 11. Germline CDR1 reads MDHEN; CDR2 reads SYDVKM. The CDR3 covers 18 residues.

V gene TRBV7-2 combines with J gene TRBJ1-2, with 8 nucleotides matching TRBD1. The germline V gene has CDR1 SGHTA and CDR2 FQGNSA. Trimming cost V 5 bases and J 0 bases; bases outside gene matches: 11. The CDR3 loop spans 17 amino acids. Here the CDR3 reads CASSPPSGTGANYGYTF. The CDR3 bases are TGTGCCAGCAGCCCCCCCTCCGGGACAGGAGCTAACTATGGCTACACCTTC.

This chain uses TRBV19 with TRBJ2-5; D is perhaps TRBD2 (6 bases). The CDR3 contains 16 residues. Trimming took off 4 bases at V and 3 bases at J, with 18 bases between the two ends. The germline V gene encodes CDR1 LNHDA and CDR2 SQIVND (reference sequence). Written as DNA, the CDR3 is TGTGCCAGTAGTAGCGGGACCGGCGGGCCCGAAGAGACCCAGTACTTC. Its protein product is CASSSGTGGPEETQYF.

The rearrangement links TRBV15 to TRBJ2-2; TRBD1 is a possible D gene (6 bases). Looked up from germline, CDR1 is LNHNV and CDR2 is YYDKDF (reference sequence). V was shortened by 0 bases and J by 4 bases, with 12 bases between the two germline ends. CDR3 length: 16 residues. The DNA for the CDR3 is TGTGCCACCAGCAGAGATCTCAACAGGGTCACCGGGGAGCTGTTTTTT. Protein: CATSRDLNRVTGELFF. The full variable domain, with the rest looked up from reference TRBV15 and TRBJ2-2, is DAMVIQNPRYQVTQFGKPVTLSCSQTLNHNVMYWYQQKSSQAPKLLFHYYDKDFNNEADTPDNFQSRRPNTSFCFLDIRSPGLGDTAMYLCATSRDLNRVTGELFFGEGSRLTVL.

This clone appeared a single time. The chain joins TRBV7-2 to TRBJ2-5, with a tentative D call TRBD2 (6 bases). CDR1 and CDR2 from the germline V gene are SGHTA and FQGNSA. The V end lost 0 bases, the J end lost 4 bases, and 9 bases lay between the germline ends. The CDR3 consists of 14 residues. The chain's CDR3 is CASSLAGGLETQYF. The CDR3 nucleotides read TGTGCCAGCAGCTTAGCCGGGGGATTAGAGACCCAGTACTTC.

CDR3 sequence: CASSLQDRAEGYTF. CDR3 bases: TGTGCCAGCTCTCTACAAGACAGGGCGGAAGGCTACACCTTC. This chain links TRBV18 with TRBJ1-2; 7 positions agree with TRBD1. This CDR3 comprises 14 residues. The junction had 12 bases not matched to a gene; V was cut back by 6 bases and J by 8 bases. CDR1 is KGHSH and CDR2 is LQKENI in the germline V gene.

The chain has TRBV27 and TRBJ2-1, with 10 bases that match TRBD2. V trimming: 5 bases; J trimming: 4 bases; junction bases outside the gene matches: 5. The CDR3 runs to 15 residues. Germline V lookup: CDR1 MNHEY, CDR2 SMNVEV (reference sequence). The CDR3 loop reads CASSVQRGGYNEQFF. CDR3 DNA: TGTGCCAGCAGTGTCCAGCGGGGGGGTTACAATGAGCAGTTCTTC.

V gene TRBV3-1 (or the pseudogene TRBV3-2) combines with J gene TRBJ2-5, with 8 bases lining up with TRBD2. V shed 4 bases, J shed 1 base, and the junction held 11 bases outside the gene matches. The germline V gene has CDR1 LGHDT and CDR2 YNNKEL (reference sequence). This CDR3 is 17 amino acids long. The CDR3 reads CASSPPRGGVTQETQYF. The CDR3 DNA reads TGTGCCAGCAGCCCACCCCGGGGGGGGGTTACCCAAGAGACCCAGTACTTC.

The chain is built from TRBV6-1 and TRBJ1-5; D unresolved. CDR1 is MNHNS and CDR2 is SASEGT in the germline V gene. This CDR3 is built from 13 residues. Trimming cost V 3 bases and J 0 bases, with 3 bases left between them. CDR3 nucleotide sequence: TGTGCCAGCAGTGATTATAGCAATCAGCCCCAGCATTTT. Protein sequence: CASSDYSNQPQHF.

The V and J genes are TRBV11-2 and TRBJ2-6; D is ambiguous. The CDR3 is 15 amino acids. CDR1 is SGHAT and CDR2 is FQNNGV in the germline V gene. Trimming left V 2 bases short and J 3 bases short, with 8 bases between. The CDR3 sequence is CASSLNGFGANVLTF. The CDR3 bases are TGTGCCAGCAGCTTAAACGGGTTTGGGGCCAACGTCCTGACTTTC.

V is TRBV5-4 and J is TRBJ2-5; 9 nucleotides match TRBD1. The V segment lost 4 bases and the J segment 10 bases; nucleotides outside the gene matches: 8. There are 13 residues in the CDR3. Germline V gives CDR1 SGHNT, CDR2 YYREEE (reference sequence). This CDR3 is CASSLQGQGDQYF. CDR3 bases: TGTGCCAGCAGCCTGCAGGGACAGGGAGACCAGTACTTC.

The rearrangement joins TRBV19 to TRBJ1-5, with TRBD1 as a possible D gene (5 bases). V was shortened by 0 bases and J by 6 bases, with 6 bases between the two germline ends. This CDR3 spans 13 amino acids. Germline loops: CDR1 LNHDA, CDR2 SQIVND (reference sequence). The CDR3 is CASSIDRVQPQHF. CDR3 nucleotide sequence: TGTGCCAGTAGTATAGACAGGGTTCAGCCCCAGCATTTT. The full variable domain, completed using reference TRBV19 and TRBJ1-5, is DGGITQSPKYLFRKEGQNVTLSCEQNLNHDAMYWYRQDPGQGLRLIYYSQIVNDFQKGDIAEGYSVSREKKESFPLTVTSAQKNPTAFYLCASSIDRVQPQHFGDGTRLSIL.

This clone has only one observation. The rearrangement joins TRBV28 to TRBJ2-7; a possible D gene is TRBD2 (6 bases). The V gene's germline CDR1 is MDHEN and CDR2 SYDVKM. V was clipped by 1 base and J by 7 bases, with 14 bases between them. The CDR3 sequence is 14 residues long. The CDR3 DNA sequence: TGTGCCAGCAGTTTATACGGGACTGATGGTGAGCAGTACTTC. As protein: CASSLYGTDGEQYF.

This rearrangement joins TRBV28 to TRBJ2-7; tentatively, D is TRBD2 (5 bases). V was pared by 4 bases and J by 3 bases, with 10 bases between. This CDR3 contains 13 residues. CDR1 is MDHEN and CDR2 is SYDVKM in the germline V gene. The chain's CDR3 is CASSSGELYEQYF. In nucleotides, the CDR3 is TGTGCCAGCAGTTCTGGGGAGCTCTACGAGCAGTACTTC.

The gene calls are TRBV13 and TRBJ2-7; TRBD2 matches 10 bases. The V gene end was trimmed by 5 bases and the J gene end by 0 bases; junction bases not matched to a gene: 7. CDR3 size: 16 residues. Germline V CDR1 and CDR2: PRHDT, FYEKMQ (reference sequence). In nucleotides, the CDR3 is TGTGCCAGCAGCGCCCTAACTAGCGGGGTCTCCTACGAGCAGTACTTC. Protein sequence: CASSALTSGVSYEQYF.

V usage is TRBV3-1 (or the pseudogene TRBV3-2) and J usage is TRBJ1-4; possibly TRBD1 for D (5 bases). The germline V gene encodes CDR1 LGHDT and CDR2 YNNKEL (reference sequence). This CDR3 contains 14 residues. Trimming took 8 bases from V and 6 from J, leaving 16 bases between them. Written as DNA, the CDR3 is TGTGCCAGCCGACCGGGGTGGGGGGATGAAAAACTGTTTTTT. Protein sequence: CASRPGWGDEKLFF.

The sample holds a few counts of this clone. This chain connects TRBV5-1 to TRBJ2-1; D possibly corresponds to TRBD2 (6 bases). Trimming left V 1 base short and J 1 base short, with 9 bases between. The CDR3 has 15 residues. The V gene's germline CDR1 is SGHRS and CDR2 YFSETQ. The CDR3 bases are TGCGCCAGCAGCTTGTCTAGCGTTTCCTACAATGAGCAGTTCTTC. Translated, it gives CASSLSSVSYNEQFF.

This clone was recorded a few times. This chain links TRBV9 with TRBJ1-2; 7 bases line up with TRBD1. Germline CDR1 is SGDLS and CDR2 is YYNGEE. After removal of 4 bases from V and 5 bases from J, the junction contained 5 bases not matched to a gene. This CDR3 region has 13 residues. CDR3 sequence: CASSPGTEYGYTF. CDR3 sequence (DNA): TGTGCCAGCAGCCCTGGGACAGAATATGGCTACACCTTC.

This sequence joins TRBV21-1 and TRBJ2-1; the table's D call TRBD1 went unverified against the DNA. TRBV21-1 is annotated as a pseudogene. CDR3 length equals 17 residues. CDR3 coding DNA: TGTGCCAGCAGCAAACCCCTCCGGGACAGCCTATCCAATGAGCAGTTCTTC. Translating gives CASSKPLRDSLSNEQFF.

V and J are TRBV3-1 (or the pseudogene TRBV3-2) and TRBJ2-3; 13 nucleotides align to TRBD2. The V gene end was trimmed by 4 bases and the J gene end by 1 base; junction bases not matched to a gene: 5. CDR1 is LGHDT, CDR2 YNNKEL, per germline (reference sequence). The CDR3 has 17 residues. Here the CDR3 reads CASSRRGTSGGTDTQYF. DNA for the CDR3: TGTGCCAGCAGCCGGAGAGGGACTAGCGGGGGCACAGATACGCAGTATTTT.

The chain links TRBV11-2 to TRBJ2-1; D unresolved. V dropped 2 bases and J dropped 5 bases, with 7 bases sitting between them. Per the germline V gene, CDR1 is SGHAT and CDR2 is FQNNGV. This CDR3 spans 13 amino acids. CDR3 in amino acids: CASSLQVNNEQFF. In DNA form, the CDR3 reads TGTGCCAGCAGCTTACAGGTAAACAATGAGCAGTTCTTC.

The rearrangement uses TRBV7-3 and TRBJ2-6; D is possibly TRBD1 (5 bases). Per the germline V gene, CDR1 is SGHTA and CDR2 is FQGTGA. Trimming removed 1 base at V and 12 bases at J, with 16 bases between. The CDR3 contains 15 residues. CDR3 residues: CASSLNGPGSSVLTF. For the CDR3, the DNA is TGTGCCAGCAGCTTAAATGGGCCAGGGTCTAGCGTCCTGACTTTC.

The chain recombines TRBV5-4 with TRBJ2-5; TRBD1 might be the D (5 bases). V was trimmed by 1 base and J by 3 bases, leaving 13 bases between them. Germline V gene lookup returns CDR1 SGHNT and CDR2 YYREEE (reference sequence). The CDR3 covers 15 residues. This chain's CDR3 is CASSLTGSGEETQYF. DNA for the CDR3: TGTGCCAGCAGCTTGACAGGTTCCGGAGAAGAGACCCAGTACTTC.